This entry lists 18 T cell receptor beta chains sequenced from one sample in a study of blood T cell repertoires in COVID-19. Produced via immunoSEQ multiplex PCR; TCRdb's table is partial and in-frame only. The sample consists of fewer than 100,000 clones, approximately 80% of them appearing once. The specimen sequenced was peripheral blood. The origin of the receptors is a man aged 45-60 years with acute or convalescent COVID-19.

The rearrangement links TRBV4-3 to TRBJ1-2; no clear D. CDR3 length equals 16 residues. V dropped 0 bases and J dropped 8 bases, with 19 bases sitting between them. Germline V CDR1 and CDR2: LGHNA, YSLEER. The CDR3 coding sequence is TGCGCCAGCAGCCAAGATCTTTGGGCGAATGCGGGAGGCTACACCTTC. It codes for CASSQDLWANAGGYTF.

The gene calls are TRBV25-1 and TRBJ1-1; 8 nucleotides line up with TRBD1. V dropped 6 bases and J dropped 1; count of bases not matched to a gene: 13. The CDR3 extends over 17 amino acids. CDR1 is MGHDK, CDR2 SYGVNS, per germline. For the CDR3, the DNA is TGTGCCAGCAGCCAACAACGTCAGGGGGCCGGGAACACTGAAGCTTTCTTT. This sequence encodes CASSQQRQGAGNTEAFF.

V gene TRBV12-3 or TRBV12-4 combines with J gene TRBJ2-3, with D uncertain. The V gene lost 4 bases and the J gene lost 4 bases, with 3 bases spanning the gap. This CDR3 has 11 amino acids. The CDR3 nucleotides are TGTGCCAGCAGTTCTGCAGATACGCAGTATTTT. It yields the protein CASSSADTQYF.

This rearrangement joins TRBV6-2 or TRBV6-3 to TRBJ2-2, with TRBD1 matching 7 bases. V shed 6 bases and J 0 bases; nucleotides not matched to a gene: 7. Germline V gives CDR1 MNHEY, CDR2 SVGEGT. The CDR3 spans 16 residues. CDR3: CASSRQGTANTGELFF. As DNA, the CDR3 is TGTGCCAGCAGCCGACAGGGAACCGCGAACACCGGGGAGCTGTTTTTT.

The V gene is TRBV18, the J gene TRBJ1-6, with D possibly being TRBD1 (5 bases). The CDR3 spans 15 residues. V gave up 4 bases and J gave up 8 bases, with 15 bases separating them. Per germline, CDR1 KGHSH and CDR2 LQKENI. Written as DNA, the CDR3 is TGTGCCAGCTCACTAACCCGCAGGGTGGATTCACCCCTCCACTTT. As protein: CASSLTRRVDSPLHF. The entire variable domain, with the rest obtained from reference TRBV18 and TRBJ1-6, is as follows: NAGVMQNPRHLVRRRGQEARLRCSPMKGHSHVYWYRQLPEEGLKFMVYLQKENIIDESGMPKERFSAEFPKEGPSILRIQQVVRGDSAAYFCASSLTRRVDSPLHFGNGTRLTVT.

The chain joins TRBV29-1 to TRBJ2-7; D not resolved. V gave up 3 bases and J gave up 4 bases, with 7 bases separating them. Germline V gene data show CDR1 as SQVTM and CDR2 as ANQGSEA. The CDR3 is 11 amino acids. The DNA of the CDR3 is TGCAGCGTTGATAATAATTACGAGCAGTACTTC. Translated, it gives CSVDNNYEQYF.

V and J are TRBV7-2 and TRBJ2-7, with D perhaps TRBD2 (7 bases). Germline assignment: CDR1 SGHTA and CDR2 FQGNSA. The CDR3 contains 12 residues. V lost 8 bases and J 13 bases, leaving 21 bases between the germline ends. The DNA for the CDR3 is TGTGCCAGCCGGCCCGATGGGGGGGCGAGATACTTC. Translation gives CASRPDGGARYF.

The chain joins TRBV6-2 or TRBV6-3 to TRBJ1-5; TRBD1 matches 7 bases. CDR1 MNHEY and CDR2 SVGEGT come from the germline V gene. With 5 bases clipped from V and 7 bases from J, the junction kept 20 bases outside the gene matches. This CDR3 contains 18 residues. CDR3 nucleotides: TGTGCCAGCAGTCGTTACATAGCTTATCGGGACAGTTTACAGCCCCAGCATTTT. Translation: CASSRYIAYRDSLQPQHF.

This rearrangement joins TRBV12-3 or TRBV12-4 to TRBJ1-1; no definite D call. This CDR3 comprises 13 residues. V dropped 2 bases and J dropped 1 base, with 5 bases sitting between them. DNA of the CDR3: TGTGCCAGCAGTTTAAGCCCGAACACTGAAGCTTTCTTT. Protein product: CASSLSPNTEAFF.

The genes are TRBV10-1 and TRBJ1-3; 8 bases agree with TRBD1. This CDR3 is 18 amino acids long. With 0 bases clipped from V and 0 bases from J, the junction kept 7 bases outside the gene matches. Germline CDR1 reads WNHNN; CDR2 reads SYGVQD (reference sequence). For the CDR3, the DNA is TGCGCCAGCAGTGAGTCGAAGACAGGGGCGTCCTCTGGAAACACCATATATTTT. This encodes CASSESKTGASSGNTIYF.

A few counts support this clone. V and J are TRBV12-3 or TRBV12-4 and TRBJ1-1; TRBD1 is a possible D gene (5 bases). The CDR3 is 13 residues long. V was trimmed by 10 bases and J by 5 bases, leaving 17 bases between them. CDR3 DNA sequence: TGTGCCACCCAACGGCGGGGGAAGACTGAAGCTTTCTTT. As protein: CATQRRGKTEAFF.

The chain's CDR3 is CASSSPRLDEKLFF. CDR3 in DNA: TGTGCCAGCAGTTCCCCTCGACTAGATGAAAAACTGTTTTTT. J is TRBJ1-4 and V is TRBV6-2 or TRBV6-3; the D is unclear. Germline V lookup: CDR1 MNHEY, CDR2 SVGEGT. This CDR3 region has 14 residues. Trimming took 4 bases from V and 6 from J, leaving 12 bases between them.

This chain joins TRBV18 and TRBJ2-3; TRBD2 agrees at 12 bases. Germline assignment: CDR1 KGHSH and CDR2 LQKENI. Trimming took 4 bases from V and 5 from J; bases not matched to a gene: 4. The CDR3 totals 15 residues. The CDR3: CASSRTSGTVDTQYF. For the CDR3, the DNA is TGTGCCAGCTCACGGACTAGCGGGACAGTAGATACGCAGTATTTT. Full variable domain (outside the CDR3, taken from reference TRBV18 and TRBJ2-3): NAGVMQNPRHLVRRRGQEARLRCSPMKGHSHVYWYRQLPEEGLKFMVYLQKENIIDESGMPKERFSAEFPKEGPSILRIQQVVRGDSAAYFCASSRTSGTVDTQYFGPGTRLTVL.

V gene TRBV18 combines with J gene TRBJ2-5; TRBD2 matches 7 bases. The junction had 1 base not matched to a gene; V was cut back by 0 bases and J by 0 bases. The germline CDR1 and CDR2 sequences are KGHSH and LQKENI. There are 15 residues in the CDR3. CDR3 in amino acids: CASSPPGGYQETQYF. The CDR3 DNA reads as TGTGCCAGCTCACCACCGGGGGGGTACCAAGAGACCCAGTACTTC.

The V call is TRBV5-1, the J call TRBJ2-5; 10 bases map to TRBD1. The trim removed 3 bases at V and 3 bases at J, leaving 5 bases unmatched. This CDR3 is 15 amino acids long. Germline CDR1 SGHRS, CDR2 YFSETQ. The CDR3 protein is CASSSRGQGKETQYF. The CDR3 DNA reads TGCGCCAGCAGCTCCAGGGGACAGGGGAAAGAGACCCAGTACTTC.

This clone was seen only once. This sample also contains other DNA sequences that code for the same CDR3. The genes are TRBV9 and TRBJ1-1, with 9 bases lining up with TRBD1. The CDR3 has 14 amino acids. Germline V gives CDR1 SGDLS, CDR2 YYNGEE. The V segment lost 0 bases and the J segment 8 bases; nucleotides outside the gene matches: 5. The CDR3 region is CASSVDRGRTEAFF. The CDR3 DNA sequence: TGTGCCAGCAGCGTAGACAGGGGGCGAACCGAAGCTTTCTTT.

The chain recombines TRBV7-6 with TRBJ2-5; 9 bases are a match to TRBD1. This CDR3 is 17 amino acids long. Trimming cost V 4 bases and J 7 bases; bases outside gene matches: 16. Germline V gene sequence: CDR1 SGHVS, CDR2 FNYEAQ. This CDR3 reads CASSSSPRTGAFVTQYF. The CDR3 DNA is TGTGCCAGCAGCTCCTCCCCACGGACAGGGGCATTTGTGACCCAGTACTTC.

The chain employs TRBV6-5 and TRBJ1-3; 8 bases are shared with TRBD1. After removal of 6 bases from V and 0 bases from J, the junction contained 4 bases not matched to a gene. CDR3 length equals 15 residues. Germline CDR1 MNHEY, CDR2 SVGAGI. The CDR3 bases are TGTGCCAGCAGACGCGACAGGGGCTCTGGAAACACCATATATTTT. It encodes CASRRDRGSGNTIYF.